These 29 T cell receptor beta chains came from one sample sequenced in a study of Graves' ophthalmopathy and Graves' hyperthyroidism. Amplification targeted the TCR beta CDR3 regions, with RNA transcripts as the source material. Second-round multiplex PCR came after a first-round RT-PCR that employed HTBI primers. TCRdb re-called the multiplex PCR reads with MiXCR, one entry per CDR3 protein. The sample consists of 650,000 to 800,000 distinct CDR3 sequences, about 38% of them appearing once. The sample taken for sequencing was peripheral blood. The source of these receptors is an adult man with Graves' ophthalmopathy.

The V gene is TRBV5-5, the J gene TRBJ2-5; 8 nucleotides agree with TRBD2. V lost 4 bases to trimming and J lost 4 bases; unmatched junction nucleotides: 27. CDR3 length: 21 residues. Per germline, CDR1 SGHKS and CDR2 YYEKEE (reference sequence). In DNA, the CDR3 is TGTGCCAGCAGCCAAGATCTTGCCGGTTCTCGGCGGGGGGACTTGGGAGAGACCCAGTACTTC. It encodes CASSQDLAGSRRGDLGETQYF.

The V gene is TRBV2, the J gene TRBJ2-5; 14 nucleotides agree with TRBD2. V dropped 5 bases and J dropped 0; count of bases not matched to a gene: 14. Germline CDR1 is SNHLY and CDR2 is FYNNEI. This CDR3 is 20 amino acids long. In DNA form, the CDR3 reads TGTGCCAGCAGTTTAGGCCTAGGGACTAGCGGGGGAAAGGACCAAGAGACCCAGTACTTC. Encoded protein: CASSLGLGTSGGKDQETQYF. Full variable domain (rest looked up from reference TRBV2 and TRBJ2-5): EPEVTQTPSHQVTQMGQEVILRCVPISNHLYFYWYRQILGQKVEFLVSFYNNEISEKSEIFDDQFSVERPDGSNFTLKIRSTKLEDSAMYFCASSLGLGTSGGKDQETQYFGPGTRLLVL.

V is TRBV3-1 and J is TRBJ2-5; 14 bases agree with TRBD2. Germline assignment: CDR1 LGHDT and CDR2 YNNKEL (reference sequence). V lost 7 bases to trimming and J lost 0 bases; unmatched junction nucleotides: 4. This CDR3 is built from 16 residues. The CDR3 DNA reads as TGTGCCAGCACTTGGACTAGCGGGGGGAACCAAGAGACCCAGTACTTC. It translates to CASTWTSGGNQETQYF.

The sample holds many counts of this clonotype. The chain links TRBV10-3 to TRBJ2-2; 16 nucleotides match TRBD2. The CDR3 spans 19 residues. V shed 6 bases, J shed 0 bases, and the junction held 7 bases outside the gene matches. The germline gives CDR1 ENHRY, CDR2 SYGVKD. The CDR3: CAISQGLAGGPTNTGELFF. CDR3 sequence (DNA): TGTGCCATCAGCCAGGGACTAGCGGGAGGGCCAACGAACACCGGGGAGCTGTTTTTT.

This clonotype was seen many times. J is TRBJ1-2 and V is TRBV5-1; D not resolved. V lost 0 bases, J lost 8 bases, and 20 bases lay in between. The length of the CDR3 is 16 residues. Germline CDR1 and CDR2: SGHRS and YFSETQ. The CDR3 DNA is TGCGCCAGCAGCTTGGTCGGTTCGGGGAGTGGAGAAGGCTACACCTTC. Amino acids: CASSLVGSGSGEGYTF.

This clonotype occurred once. The V gene is TRBV24-1, the J gene TRBJ2-1; TRBD2 matches 14 bases. CDR3 length equals 16 residues. After removal of 4 bases from V and 9 bases from J, the junction contained 7 bases not matched to a gene. Per germline, CDR1 KGHDR and CDR2 SFDVKD. The CDR3 spells CATSDPGLAGAGEQFF. CDR3 DNA sequence: TGTGCCACCAGTGACCCGGGACTAGCGGGAGCTGGTGAGCAGTTCTTC.

This clonotype occurred many times. The V and J genes are TRBV9 and TRBJ1-2; D gene unclear. Trimming removed 0 bases from V and 4 bases from J, with 13 bases in between. Looked up from germline, CDR1 is SGDLS and CDR2 is YYNGEE. The CDR3 contains 15 residues. The CDR3 DNA reads as TGTGCCAGCAGCGTAGAGTTGGCTTCTGGCTATGGCTACACCTTC. Translating gives CASSVELASGYGYTF.

This clonotype was observed a handful of times. The junction differs from germline at one of its ends, possibly a read error. The rearrangement joins TRBV10-3 to TRBJ2-7, with no clear D. The CDR3 consists of 15 residues. Germline V gives CDR1 ENHRY, CDR2 SYGVKD. CDR3 in DNA: TGTGCCAGCAGTTACTCGAGGCAGGAATACTACGAGCAGTACTTC. It codes for CASSYSRQEYYEQYF.

The sample holds one count of this clonotype. A much bigger clone sits one base away, suggesting this may be a read error. The chain recombines TRBV7-6 with TRBJ1-1; D might be TRBD1 (5 bases). The CDR3 length is 14 residues. Germline-derived CDR1 and CDR2 are SGHVS and FNYEAQ. The V and J ends lost 3 bases and 3 bases respectively, with 11 bases between them. The CDR3 coding sequence is TGTGCCAGCAGCTTCCGGGACCGAGACACTGAAGCTTTCTTT. This gives the protein CASSFRDRDTEAFF. Based on the CDR3 plus reference TRBV7-6 and TRBJ1-1, the full variable domain is GAGVSQSPRYKVTKRGQDVALRCDPISGHVSLYWYRQALGQGPEFLTYFNYEAQQDKSGLPNDRFSAERPEGSISTLTIQRTEQRDSAMYRCASSFRDRDTEAFFGQGTRLTVV.

The J gene is TRBJ2-7, the V gene TRBV10-3; D is ambiguous. Trimming pared 7 bases from V and 4 bases from J, leaving 8 bases between. The length of the CDR3 is 11 residues. The germline CDR1 and CDR2 sequences are ENHRY and SYGVKD. CDR3: CAIKDLYEQYF. In nucleotides, the CDR3 is TGTGCCATCAAGGACCTTTACGAGCAGTACTTC.

This clonotype was observed many times. The chain couples TRBV2 to TRBJ2-2, with D perhaps matching TRBD1 or TRBD2 (5 bases each). The CDR3 runs 15 residues. V dropped 4 bases and J dropped 0 bases, with 9 bases sitting between them. Germline-derived CDR1 and CDR2 are SNHLY and FYNNEI. The CDR3 bases are TGTGCCAGCAGTGTTGGGGGTCCGAACACCGGGGAGCTGTTTTTT. Translation gives CASSVGGPNTGELFF. Based on the CDR3 plus reference TRBV2 and TRBJ2-2, the full variable domain is EPEVTQTPSHQVTQMGQEVILRCVPISNHLYFYWYRQILGQKVEFLVSFYNNEISEKSEIFDDQFSVERPDGSNFTLKIRSTKLEDSAMYFCASSVGGPNTGELFFGEGSRLTVL.

The V gene is TRBV15, the J gene TRBJ2-5; D is undetermined. Trimming took off 3 bases at V and 2 bases at J, with 7 bases between the two ends. The CDR3 is made up of 13 amino acids. The germline gives CDR1 LNHNV, CDR2 YYDKDF (reference sequence). The CDR3, as DNA: TGTGCCACCAGCAGGGGAAGACAAGAGACCCAGTACTTC. Protein product: CATSRGRQETQYF.

This clonotype was recorded at least ten times. This rearrangement joins TRBV7-8 to TRBJ1-5, with 7 bases identical to TRBD1. The CDR3 length is 14 residues. The germline V gene has CDR1 SGHVS and CDR2 FQNEAQ. V lost 4 bases and J lost 3; bases outside the gene matches: 3. The DNA for the CDR3 is TGTGCCAGCAGCTCGACAGGGTACAATCAGCCCCAGCATTTT. Its translation: CASSSTGYNQPQHF.

This clonotype was found many times. The chain employs TRBV20-1 and TRBJ2-7; 9 bases are shared with TRBD1. The germline V gene encodes CDR1 DFQATT and CDR2 SNEGSKA (reference sequence). V trimming: 6 bases; J trimming: 5 bases; junction bases outside the gene matches: 8. This CDR3 comprises 13 residues. CDR3 residues: CSAAGTGSNEQYF. The CDR3 region has the DNA TGCAGTGCGGCCGGGACAGGGAGCAACGAGCAGTACTTC.

As for this clonotype: One base away lies a much larger clone, so this may be a sequencing read error. The V and J genes are TRBV18 and TRBJ2-5, with a possible D match to TRBD2 (5 bases). CDR1 and CDR2 (germline): KGHSH, LQKENI. The CDR3 is 14 residues long. For the CDR3, the DNA is TGTGCCAGCTCACCCGGACTGAACCAAGGGACCCAGTACTTC. Translated: CASSPGLNQGTQYF.

This chain joins TRBV2 and TRBJ2-5, with D unclear. Near its end, the DNA agrees better with TRBJ2-1, so the J call may be wrong. Germline CDR1 reads SNHLY; CDR2 reads FYNNEI. This CDR3 has 13 amino acids. CDR3 coding DNA: TGTGCCAGCGGGTTAGCCTACGGCAATGAGCAGTTCTTC. It encodes CASGLAYGNEQFF.

This clonotype was seen ten or more times. The rearrangement uses TRBV5-5 and TRBJ2-2; no clear D gene. The CDR3 contains 12 residues. Between the trimmed V and J ends, which lost 2 bases and 8 bases, there was a span of 7 bases. Germline CDR1 reads SGHKS; CDR2 reads YYEKEE (reference sequence). The CDR3 DNA reads as TGTGCCAGCAGCTTTTCTACAGGGGAGCTGTTTTTT. Amino acid sequence: CASSFSTGELFF.

The chain carries TRBV25-1 and TRBJ1-3; D call uncertain. The germline V gene has CDR1 MGHDK and CDR2 SYGVNS. The germline V and J ends were trimmed by 6 bases and 0 bases, with 15 bases remaining between them. The CDR3 runs 16 residues. Here the CDR3 DNA reads TGTGCCAGCAGCCAAGTCCGCAGGAACTCTGGAAACACCATATATTTT. Its protein product is CASSQVRRNSGNTIYF.

The table lists this clonotype with many counts. The chain couples TRBV9 to TRBJ2-5, with a tentative D call TRBD2 (7 bases). The ends were cut back, 1 base at V and 5 bases at J, with 15 bases in the middle. The CDR3 sequence is 15 residues long. In germline, CDR1 is SGDLS, CDR2 YYNGEE. The CDR3 region is CASSVMGASGETQYF. As DNA, the CDR3 is TGTGCCAGCAGCGTAATGGGGGCTAGCGGCGAGACCCAGTACTTC.

V is TRBV19 and J is TRBJ2-1; 9 bases map to TRBD2. The CDR3 spans 15 residues. Per germline, CDR1 LNHDA and CDR2 SQIVND (reference sequence). Trimming at V came to 1 base and at J to 3 bases, leaving 1 base not matched to a gene. The CDR3 here is CASSIVAGDYNEQFF. The CDR3 DNA is TGTGCCAGTAGTATAGTAGCGGGGGACTACAATGAGCAGTTCTTC. Variable domain in full (rest from reference TRBV19 and TRBJ2-1): DGGITQSPKYLFRKEGQNVTLSCEQNLNHDAMYWYRQDPGQGLRLIYYSQIVNDFQKGDIAEGYSVSREKKESFPLTVTSAQKNPTAFYLCASSIVAGDYNEQFFGPGTRLTVL.

On this clonotype itself: It may be a read error: a sequence one base away is much more abundant. J is TRBJ2-7 and V is TRBV7-9, with D unclear. Germline V CDR1 and CDR2: SEHNR, FQNEAQ (reference sequence). The CDR3 sequence is 14 residues long. CDR3 loop: CAGSLPGYSYEQYF. The CDR3 DNA sequence: TGTGCCGGCAGCCTCCCGGGCTACTCCTACGAGCAGTACTTC.

This clonotype was found many times. The chain couples TRBV10-2 to TRBJ2-7, with 8 nucleotides matching TRBD1. Unmatched junction bases numbered 10, after V lost 6 bases and J lost 6 bases. Germline V gives CDR1 WSHSY, CDR2 SAAADI. This CDR3 spans 14 amino acids. The CDR3 sequence is CASRDQGADPEQYF. The CDR3 bases are TGCGCCAGCAGAGATCAGGGGGCGGATCCCGAGCAGTACTTC.

This clonotype has just a few counts. The V gene is TRBV6-4, the J gene TRBJ2-7; 7 bases are a match to TRBD2. The CDR3 spans 16 residues. Germline-derived CDR1 and CDR2 are MRHNA and SNTAGT. Trimming took 5 bases from V and 7 from J; bases not matched to a gene: 17. The CDR3 region is CASSKLTSLICGEQYF. The CDR3 DNA is TGTGCCAGCAGTAAATTGACTAGCCTTATCTGCGGGGAGCAGTACTTC.

The sample holds many counts of this clonotype. This sequence joins TRBV7-9 and TRBJ1-6; D is perhaps TRBD1 (6 bases). Germline loops: CDR1 SEHNR, CDR2 FQNEAQ (reference sequence). There are 14 residues in the CDR3. Trimming shortened V by 5 bases and J by 9 bases, and 14 bases separated the two germline ends. The CDR3 sequence: CASSLQDSLSPLHF. CDR3 nucleotide sequence: TGTGCCAGCAGCCTACAGGACAGTCTTTCACCCCTCCACTTT.

J is TRBJ2-7 and V is TRBV7-2, with D possibly being TRBD1 (6 bases). The CDR3 runs 14 residues. Between the trimmed V and J ends, which lost 5 bases and 3 bases, there was a span of 14 bases. Germline assignment: CDR1 SGHTA and CDR2 FQGNSA. CDR3 sequence: CASSRTSRGYEQYF. CDR3 bases: TGTGCCAGCAGCCGGACATCCAGGGGCTACGAGCAGTACTTC.

This clonotype has a count of ten or more. The DNA for the CDR3 is TGCGCCAGCAGCTCGGGGACCGTGCAAGAGACCCAGTACTTC. Protein: CASSSGTVQETQYF. The V call is TRBV5-1, the J call TRBJ2-5; D is perhaps TRBD1 or TRBD2 (5 bases each). Germline CDR1 is SGHRS and CDR2 is YFSETQ. The V end lost 3 bases, the J end lost 2 bases, and 11 bases lay between the germline ends. The CDR3 extends over 14 amino acids.

This clonotype was counted many times. J is TRBJ2-5 and V is TRBV29-1; TRBD1 might be the D (6 bases). V was clipped by 4 bases and J by 2 bases, with 8 bases between them. The CDR3 totals 12 residues. Germline V gene sequence: CDR1 SQVTM, CDR2 ANQGSEA. The CDR3 DNA is TGCAGCGTTGGGACAGAACAAGAGACCCAGTACTTC. This translates into CSVGTEQETQYF.

This clonotype was observed at least ten times. The rearrangement uses TRBV20-1 and TRBJ1-3; weak D call: TRBD1 (5 bases). Germline CDR1 DFQATT, CDR2 SNEGSKA (reference sequence). Trimming took 1 base from V and 0 from J, leaving 13 bases between them. The length of the CDR3 is 16 residues. CDR3 sequence reads: CSARVYRRSSGNTIYF. DNA for the CDR3: TGCAGTGCTAGAGTGTACAGGAGGAGCTCTGGAAACACCATATATTTT.

There are many counts of this clonotype. The rearrangement links TRBV7-2 to TRBJ2-5; D not certain. The V end lost 5 bases, the J end lost 3 bases, and 4 bases lay between the germline ends. The length of the CDR3 is 11 residues. Germline V gene sequence: CDR1 SGHTA, CDR2 FQGNSA. For the CDR3, the DNA is TGTGCCAGCAGCCCGAAAGAGACCCAGTACTTC. It translates to CASSPKETQYF.